The 26 T cell receptor beta chains in this list originate from one sample, sequenced in a study of human T cells and chemical hapten exposure. One entry per CDR3 protein results from TCRdb running MiXCR on the RACE reads. This sample has under 130,000 distinct CDR3 sequences, with approximately 10% found just once. The time point is: patch test 1, 2 weeks after DPC sensitization. Treatment of the sample: therapeutic diphenylcyclopropenone sensitization with weekly scalp DPC. Specimen: whole blood, collected in connection with sensitization to the hapten diphenylcyclopropenone (DPC). The receptors come from a woman aged 40 to 55 with alopecia areata. Some clones in this sample may be carry-over from other donors' samples.

This clonotype was counted ten times or more. The rearrangement links TRBV19 to TRBJ2-1; D is perhaps TRBD1 (5 bases). Looked up from germline, CDR1 is LNHDA and CDR2 is SQIVND (reference sequence). The germline V and J ends were trimmed by 10 bases and 9 bases, with 13 bases remaining between them. This CDR3 has 11 amino acids. The CDR3: CATDVRGEQFF. CDR3 DNA: TGTGCCACAGATGTAAGGGGTGAGCAGTTCTTC.

Turning to this clonotype: This may arise from a read error, as a much more abundant clone is one base away. This chain uses TRBV2 with TRBJ2-5; TRBD2 matches at 11 bases. The V gene end was trimmed by 6 bases and the J gene end by 3 bases; junction bases not matched to a gene: 9. CDR3 length equals 16 residues. Germline CDR1 SNHLY, CDR2 FYNNEI. The CDR3 here is CASSVGLAVMKETQYF. CDR3 nucleotide sequence: TGTGCCAGCAGCGTGGGACTAGCGGTAATGAAAGAGACCCAGTACTTC.

The chain links TRBV13 to TRBJ2-7; a weak D match, TRBD2 (6 bases). V shed 0 bases and J shed 2 bases, with 11 bases lying between them. CDR3 length equals 15 residues. Germline V gene data show CDR1 as PRHDT and CDR2 as FYEKMQ (reference sequence). In DNA, the CDR3 is TGTGCCAGCAGCTTAGGCCGGGAGTCAACCTACGAGCAGTACTTC. Encoded protein: CASSLGRESTYEQYF.

The rearrangement uses TRBV5-1 and TRBJ1-2; no reliable D call. CDR1 and CDR2 (germline): SGHRS, YFSETQ. The CDR3 is made up of 15 amino acids. The V and J ends lost 4 bases and 2 bases respectively, with 15 bases between them. CDR3 sequence: CASSPGGRTNYGYTF. The CDR3 DNA is TGCGCCAGCAGCCCGGGAGGCAGGACCAACTATGGCTACACCTTC.

The rearrangement links TRBV29-1 to TRBJ1-1; D is uncertain. The CDR3 is 12 amino acids. CDR1 SQVTM and CDR2 ANQGSEA come from the germline V gene. With 7 bases removed from V and 1 base from J, the gap between germline ends came to 10 bases. For the CDR3, the DNA is TGCAGCGCCCAGGAGGGGAACACTGAAGCTTTCTTT. Amino acids: CSAQEGNTEAFF.

This chain uses TRBV20-1 with TRBJ2-5; 14 bases agree with TRBD2. CDR1 and CDR2 (germline): DFQATT, SNEGSKA (reference sequence). The CDR3 contains 16 residues. V shed 0 bases, J shed 6 bases, and the junction held 6 bases outside the gene matches. Here the CDR3 reads CSARDRLAGGPKTQYF. CDR3 bases: TGCAGTGCTAGAGATAGACTAGCGGGAGGGCCAAAGACCCAGTACTTC.

This clonotype showed up many times. The V gene is TRBV20-1, the J gene TRBJ1-5, with D possibly TRBD1 on 5 matching bases. The CDR3 extends over 13 amino acids. Trimming removed 5 bases from V and 0 bases from J, with 8 bases in between. Germline V CDR1 and CDR2: DFQATT, SNEGSKA (reference sequence). The CDR3 DNA reads as TGCAGTGCTGTAGGGGCTAGCAATCAGCCCCAGCATTTT. Translated: CSAVGASNQPQHF.

A few counts support this clonotype. The V call is TRBV6-6, the J call TRBJ2-7; D gene ambiguous. Looked up from germline, CDR1 is MNHNY and CDR2 is SVGAGI (reference sequence). The CDR3 spans 14 residues. V was shortened by 0 bases and J by 2 bases, with 8 bases between the two germline ends. CDR3 DNA: TGTGCCAGCAGTTACTCGAAAAGTACCTACGAGCAGTACTTC. Amino acids: CASSYSKSTYEQYF.

The V call is TRBV30, the J call TRBJ2-5; 8 bases map to TRBD1. CDR1 is GTSNPN, CDR2 SVGIG, per germline (reference sequence). CDR3 length equals 13 residues. The V segment lost 4 bases and the J segment 1 base; nucleotides outside the gene matches: 2. The CDR3 region has the DNA TGTGCCTGGAATGGACAGGGCCAAGAGACCCAGTACTTC. Its protein is CAWNGQGQETQYF.

Note on this clonotype: A read error may be the cause here, since a much bigger clone is one base away. J is TRBJ1-1 and V is TRBV15, with 10 bases matching TRBD1. This CDR3 has 15 amino acids. The germline gives CDR1 LNHNV, CDR2 YYDKDF (reference sequence). The CDR3 nucleotides are TGTGCCACCAGCAGAGTGACAGGGGGCTACACTGTAGCTTTCTTT. Translating it yields CATSRVTGGYTVAFF.

This clonotype was observed a handful of times. V gene TRBV7-2 combines with J gene TRBJ1-5; the D is unclear. CDR3 length: 14 residues. Germline CDR1 is SGHTA and CDR2 is FQGNSA. V was shortened by 3 bases and J by 0 bases, with 6 bases between the two germline ends. CDR3 sequence: CASSFVNSNQPQHF. The DNA for the CDR3 is TGTGCCAGCAGCTTCGTCAATAGCAATCAGCCCCAGCATTTT.

The genes are TRBV11-2 and TRBJ2-7; 9 bases map to TRBD2. Trimming at V came to 4 bases and at J to 4 bases, leaving 11 bases not matched to a gene. This CDR3 region has 16 residues. From germline, CDR1 is SGHAT and CDR2 FQNNGV. The CDR3 reads CASSSPGLAARYEQYF. The CDR3 DNA follows: TGTGCCAGCAGCTCCCCGGGACTAGCCGCGAGGTACGAGCAGTACTTC.

The gene calls are TRBV7-3 and TRBJ1-2; a weak D match, TRBD1 (5 bases). CDR1 and CDR2 from the germline V gene are SGHTA and FQGTGA. The CDR3 totals 12 residues. Trimming cost V 2 bases and J 8 bases, with 9 bases left between them. CDR3 amino acids: CASSLSGSGYTF. DNA for the CDR3: TGTGCCAGCAGCTTATCAGGGTCGGGCTACACCTTC.

This clonotype was found many times. The chain carries TRBV4-1 and TRBJ1-2; D is uncertain. Germline V gene lookup returns CDR1 MGHRA and CDR2 YSYEKL. The CDR3 consists of 14 residues. Between the trimmed V and J ends, which lost 4 bases and 2 bases, there was a span of 11 bases. As DNA, the CDR3 is TGCGCCAGCAGCCTTACTACAGCCAACTATGGCTACACCTTC. This gives the protein CASSLTTANYGYTF.

In DNA form, the CDR3 reads TGCAGTGCTGGGCTAGCGGGGGATTGGGAGCAGTACTTC. Its translation is CSAGLAGDWEQYF. This sequence joins TRBV20-1 and TRBJ2-7, with 10 bases fitting TRBD2. CDR1 is DFQATT and CDR2 is SNEGSKA in the germline V gene (reference sequence). J was trimmed by 7 bases and V by 5 bases; bases with no gene match: 8. The CDR3 extends over 13 amino acids.

This clonotype was counted at least ten times. The chain carries TRBV5-5 and TRBJ1-2; no clear D gene. The CDR3 loop spans 13 amino acids. From germline, CDR1 is SGHKS and CDR2 YYEKEE (reference sequence). V gave up 0 bases and J gave up 2 bases, with 5 bases separating them. The CDR3 loop reads CASSLGTNYGYTF. The DNA for the CDR3 is TGTGCCAGCAGCTTGGGCACAAACTATGGCTACACCTTC.

This rearrangement joins TRBV7-2 to TRBJ2-7; 7 bases fit TRBD1. The CDR3 covers 14 residues. Germline CDR1 and CDR2: SGHTA and FQGNSA. Trimming took 7 bases from V and 1 from J; bases not matched to a gene: 7. CDR3 DNA: TGTGCCAGCACCCCCGACAGGGTATCCTACGAGCAGTACTTC. Its protein is CASTPDRVSYEQYF.

The chain couples TRBV20-1 to TRBJ2-7; D may match TRBD1 or TRBD2 (5 bases each). This CDR3 comprises 14 residues. CDR1 is DFQATT and CDR2 is SNEGSKA in the germline V gene (reference sequence). With 1 base removed from V and 2 bases from J, the gap between germline ends came to 12 bases. The CDR3 spells CSARGRDVPYEQYF. The DNA of the CDR3 is TGCAGTGCTAGAGGTCGGGACGTTCCCTACGAGCAGTACTTC.

This clonotype appeared many times. The chain couples TRBV29-1 to TRBJ1-1, with D possibly matching TRBD1 (5 bases). Trimming shortened V by 3 bases and J by 6 bases, and 17 bases separated the two germline ends. This CDR3 has 14 residues. Germline CDR1 reads SQVTM; CDR2 reads ANQGSEA. CDR3 in amino acids: CSVDKPGSYAEAFF. The CDR3 DNA reads TGCAGCGTTGATAAGCCAGGGTCCTACGCTGAAGCTTTCTTT.

This clonotype was seen more than once but under ten times. This sequence joins TRBV10-3 and TRBJ2-7; no reliable D call. The CDR3 runs to 13 residues. The germline V gene has CDR1 ENHRY and CDR2 SYGVKD. Between the trimmed V and J ends, which lost 4 bases and 0 bases, there was a span of 7 bases. The DNA for the CDR3 is TGTGCCATCAGTGGGCTTAGCTCCTACGAGCAGTACTTC. It is translated as CAISGLSSYEQYF.

This clonotype was counted a few times. The J gene is TRBJ2-2, the V gene TRBV6-2 or TRBV6-3; D not resolved. Per germline, CDR1 MNHEY and CDR2 SVGEGT. The CDR3 has 15 amino acids. V was clipped by 4 bases and J by 0 bases, with 9 bases between them. CDR3 residues: CASSSGFTNTGELFF. In DNA, the CDR3 is TGTGCCAGCAGTTCAGGATTCACGAACACCGGGGAGCTGTTTTTT.

This clonotype has just a few counts. The J gene is TRBJ2-1, the V gene TRBV3-1; 9 positions agree with TRBD2. Germline CDR1 and CDR2: LGHDT and YNNKEL (reference sequence). Germline trimming cut 3 bases from V and 8 bases from J; bases unmatched to any gene: 5. The CDR3 is 14 amino acids. CDR3 sequence: CASSQGTSFDEQFF. As DNA, the CDR3 is TGTGCCAGCAGCCAGGGGACTAGCTTTGATGAGCAGTTCTTC.

There are many counts of this clonotype. The chain links TRBV20-1 to TRBJ1-4; unclear D gene. This CDR3 is 11 amino acids long. Between the trimmed V and J ends, which lost 3 bases and 8 bases, there was a span of 7 bases. Germline V CDR1 and CDR2: DFQATT, SNEGSKA (reference sequence). CDR3 DNA: TGCAGTGCTAGTTCACGGGAAAAACTGTTTTTT. Protein: CSASSREKLFF.

The chain uses TRBV25-1 and TRBJ1-1, with 8 bases fitting TRBD1. Germline assignment: CDR1 MGHDK and CDR2 SYGVNS. This CDR3 region has 14 residues. Trimming removed 9 bases from V and 5 bases from J; junction bases left unmatched: 11. CDR3 loop: CASTKNRGGTEAFF. CDR3 DNA sequence: TGTGCCAGTACTAAAAACAGGGGGGGTACTGAAGCTTTCTTT.

This clonotype came up many times. V is TRBV28 and J is TRBJ2-4, with 7 bases fitting TRBD1. The CDR3 sequence is 16 residues long. J was trimmed by 3 bases and V by 6 bases; bases with no gene match: 11. The V gene's germline CDR1 is MDHEN and CDR2 SYDVKM. The CDR3 DNA reads TGTGCCAGCAGCTCCGGGACAGAGAGTATCAAAAACATTCAGTACTTC. Protein sequence: CASSSGTESIKNIQYF.

The V gene is TRBV27, the J gene TRBJ2-3, with a possible D match to TRBD2 (5 bases). The germline CDR1 and CDR2 sequences are MNHEY and SMNVEV (reference sequence). The CDR3 has 12 residues. The CDR3 spells CAVRGSLDTQYF. The DNA for the CDR3 is TGTGCTGTCCGGGGAAGTTTAGATACGCAGTATTTT.